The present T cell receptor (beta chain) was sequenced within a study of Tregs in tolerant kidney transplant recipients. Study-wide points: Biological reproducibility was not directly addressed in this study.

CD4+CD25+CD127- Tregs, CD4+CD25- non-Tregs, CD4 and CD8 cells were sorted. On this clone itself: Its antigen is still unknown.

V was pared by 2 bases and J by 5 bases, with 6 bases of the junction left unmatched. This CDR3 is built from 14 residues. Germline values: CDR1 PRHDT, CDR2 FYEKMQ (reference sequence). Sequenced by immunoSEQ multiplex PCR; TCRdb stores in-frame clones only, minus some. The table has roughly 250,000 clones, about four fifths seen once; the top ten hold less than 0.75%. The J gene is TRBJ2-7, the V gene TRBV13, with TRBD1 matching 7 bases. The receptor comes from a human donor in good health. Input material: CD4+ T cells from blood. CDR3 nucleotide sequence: TGTGCCAGCAGCTTAAACAGGGGCAAAAACGAGCAGTACTTC. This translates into CASSLNRGKNEQYF.